This T cell receptor (beta chain) was identified in a study of cytomegalovirus exposure and HLA in healthy donors. This CDR3 is 16 amino acids long. The germline V gene encodes CDR1 SGHNT and CDR2 YENEEA. Trimming left V 2 bases short and J 5 bases short, with 15 bases between. PCR involved 60 Vbeta and 13 Jbeta primers. TCRdb's copy holds only in-frame clones and misses some; the assay was immunoSEQ multiplex PCR. This table has 95,000 to 130,000 clones, 75% to 85% appearing once. Sequenced input: PBMCs. The clonotype comes from a young man in good health and CMV-seropositive. The genes are TRBV11-3 and TRBJ2-2; possibly TRBD2 for D (5 bases). As DNA, the CDR3 is TGTGCCAGCAGCTTAATCCGAGGGAGAGGGACCGGGGAGCTGTTTTTT. Protein sequence: CASSLIRGRGTGELFF.